This record looks at one T cell receptor beta chain sequence and its context. The sample comes from a study of blood T cell repertoires in COVID-19. Study summary: Acute and convalescent COVID-19 samples came from the United States, Italy and Spain. T cells, B-cell-depleted T cells, or PBMCs supplied cDNA or gDNA.

As handled by the study authors: It was from reference gene primer amplification that nucleated cell counts were estimated. The table came from immunoSEQ multiplex PCR; TCRdb's copy has only in-frame clones and leaves some out. D and trimming were read from the DNA, whereas the V and J calls and clone size are those reported in that table. The sample yields 150,000 to 200,000 clones, 82% seen once. Sequenced input: peripheral blood. This receptor was identified in a woman between 65 and 79 years old with acute or convalescent COVID-19.

The CDR3 DNA sequence: TGTGCCAGCAACCCGGAGGGCAGGGGGCTAGACATTCAGTACTTC. Protein: CASNPEGRGLDIQYF. The chain carries TRBV5-8 and TRBJ2-4, with 8 bases aligning to TRBD1. This CDR3 is 15 amino acids long. V lost 6 bases and J lost 8; bases outside the gene matches: 13. Germline V lookup: CDR1 SGHTS, CDR2 YDEGEE. Together with reference TRBV5-8 and TRBJ2-4, the CDR3 gives the full variable domain: EAGVTQSPTHLIKTRGQQATLRCSPISGHTSVYWYQQALGLGLQFLLWYDEGEERNRGNFPPRFSGRQFPNYSSELNVNALELEDSALYLCASNPEGRGLDIQYFGAGTRLSVL.